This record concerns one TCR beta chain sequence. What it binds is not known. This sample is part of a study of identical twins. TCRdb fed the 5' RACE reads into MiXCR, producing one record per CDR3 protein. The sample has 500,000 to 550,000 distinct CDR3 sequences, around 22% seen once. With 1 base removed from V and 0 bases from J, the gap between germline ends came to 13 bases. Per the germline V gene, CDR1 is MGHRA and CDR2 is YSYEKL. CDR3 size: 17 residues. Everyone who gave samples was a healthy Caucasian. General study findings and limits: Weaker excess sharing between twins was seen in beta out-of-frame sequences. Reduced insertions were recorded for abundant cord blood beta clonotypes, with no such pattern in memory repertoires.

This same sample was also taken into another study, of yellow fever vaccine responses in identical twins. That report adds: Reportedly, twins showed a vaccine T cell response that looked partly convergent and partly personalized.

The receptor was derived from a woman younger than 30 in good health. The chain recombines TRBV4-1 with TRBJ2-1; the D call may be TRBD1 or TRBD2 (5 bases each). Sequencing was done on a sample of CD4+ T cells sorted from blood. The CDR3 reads CASSQVSGTSSYNEQFF. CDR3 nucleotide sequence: TGCGCCAGCAGCCAAGTCTCCGGGACCTCCTCCTACAATGAGCAGTTCTTC.